This T cell receptor (beta chain) was identified during a study of shared clonotypes between healthy human individuals. The CDR3 extends over 14 amino acids. Sequencing was performed with immunoSEQ multiplex PCR; in TCRdb, only in-frame clones are kept and a portion is missing. The repertoire includes 1.5 million to 1.9 million clones, nearly 99% of them detected once, and about 0.45% sits in the top ten. The clonotype originates from a man aged 25 to 45 in good health. Sample: naive CD4+ T cells sorted from blood. Subset noted: CD45RA+ positively selected. The chain couples TRBV21-1 to TRBJ1-2; TRBD1 was called by the table and not checked on the DNA. TRBV21-1 has pseudogene status. The CDR3 DNA follows: TGTGCCAGCAGCAAAGGGGCGCGAAGTTATGGCTACACCTTC. Translated: CASSKGARSYGYTF.